This TCR beta chain was recorded in a study of brain T cells in children with intractable seizures (TCRdb year 2021). A note on the overall study: Resected brain tissue from roughly 50 pediatric epilepsy surgery cases was first screened for immune gene transcripts using a NanoString immunology panel. Of the approximately twelve selected surgery cases, pre-surgery blood was also sequenced for eight, so four had brain tissue only. The study at large found these results: Sequencing depth differed between pre- and post-surgery blood, so clones missing from the pre-surgery sample may reflect undersampling. Viral specificity was inferred only from CDR3 sequence similarity, and patients' HCMV serostatus was unknown.

After removal of 8 bases from V and 8 bases from J, the junction retains 11 bases not matched to a gene. Reading the germline V gene gives CDR1 MNHEY and CDR2 SVGAGI. CDR3 length: 14 amino acids, cysteine to phenylalanine. Of all the DNA, just the CDR3 is kept, 42 bases in frame from base 1. The sample's time point label, decoded: blood from clinic visit 5 months post-surgery; TSC patient then seizure free. The surgery cases that showed the highest brain T cell transcript signatures were chosen for TCR beta chain sequencing of brain tissue, and of blood when it was available. Patients had been treated with at least one anti-epileptic drug before surgery. The TCR-sequenced patients were children whose drug-resistant epilepsy was caused by tuberous sclerosis complex, focal cortical dysplasia, Rasmussen encephalitis or hemimegalencephaly. The Monarch genomic DNA purification kit was used to extract bulk genomic DNA from unsorted brain tissue and whole blood.

The immunoSEQ assay was used to generate TCR beta chain sequences from genomic DNA. From the authors' description of their analysis: CDR3 sequences that did not begin with the conserved framework cysteine at position 104 were removed by hand. Clonality was calculated as one minus the normalized Shannon's Diversity Index, with values ranging from 0 (maximal diversity) to 1 (oligoclonal). To check whether a given CDR3 had different frequencies in two samples, for example brain versus blood, chi-squared comparison-of-proportions tests were used. Public clonotypes were identified through searches of immuneACCESS, and similarity to known antiviral clonotypes was evaluated with the VDJdb browser. The immuneACCESS repertoire file appears here via TCRdb, limited to in-frame rearrangements. These files lack a portion of the clones; in checked studies, under half of the deficit traces to unresolved V genes, and the cause of the others is not known. V and J calls and clone size come straight from that table; D and trimming were deduced from the DNA. The sample profile shows about 340,000 clones; approximately 93% of them were found once. Together, the top ten hold about 6% of the sample.

Worth noting for this clone: What this receptor recognizes is not known. Base qualities are not recorded, but no much larger clone differs from it by a single base.

This receptor was identified in a boy under two years old with tuberous sclerosis and intractable seizures. The chain was built from TRBV6-5 and TRBJ1-4, with 7 middle bases fitting TRBD1. Sequencing was performed on peripheral blood, taken 4 to 6 months after surgery. The CDR3 reads CASGRTGASEKLFF. In nucleotides, the sequence is TGTGCCAGCGGGCGAACAGGGGCGAGCGAAAAACTGTTTTTT.